Below, one T cell receptor beta chain is given with its context. The ends lost 0 bases at V and 4 bases at J; junction bases unmatched: 7. The CDR3 loop spans 15 amino acids. CDR1 SGDLS and CDR2 YYNGEE come from the germline V gene. Using immunoSEQ multiplex PCR, the repertoire was profiled, and TCRdb retains in-frame clones only, with some absent. The sample yields around 380,000 clones, 87% seen once. This entry is derived from a study of blood T cell repertoires in COVID-19. The V gene is TRBV9, the J gene TRBJ2-7; the match to TRBD2 covers 7 bases. Sequencing was performed on PBMCs or T cells enriched from blood (not recorded which). The TCR comes from a man aged 30 to 45 who had recovered from COVID-19. The CDR3 region is CASSVALGEGYEQYF. The CDR3 nucleotides are TGTGCCAGCAGCGTAGCTTTGGGGGAGGGGTACGAGCAGTACTTC. The entire variable domain, with the rest obtained from reference TRBV9 and TRBJ2-7, is as follows: DSGVTQTPKHLITATGQRVTLRCSPRSGDLSVYWYQQSLDQGLQFLIQYYNGEERAKGNILERFSAQQFPDLHSELNLSSLELGDSALYFCASSVALGEGYEQYFGPGTRLTVT.